This TCR beta chain is drawn from a study of OX40 agonist ivuxolimab in advanced cancers. Study-level background: Across the patients, intravenous ivuxolimab was delivered every 2 weeks at 0.01 to 10 mg/kg. Previous treatment with anti-PD-1, anti-PD-L1 or anti-CTLA-4 therapy was allowed; approximately 40% had received some. General study points: Researchers report that CD8+ T cells had, on average, more expanded clones than CD4+.

Baseline was the first blood sampling point, followed by cycle 4 day 1 and cycle 7 day 1. The protocol was immunoSEQ multiplex PCR, while the TCRdb copy is restricted to in-frame clones and leaves out a portion. The sample has some 62,000 clones; roughly 90% are singletons. On this clone itself: Its antigen is unidentified.

From germline, CDR1 is GTSNPN and CDR2 SVGIG (reference sequence). The CDR3 is made up of 12 amino acids. The V and J ends lost 2 bases and 7 bases, in that order; junction bases with no gene match: 3. The rearrangement links TRBV30 to TRBJ1-2, with 8 nucleotides matching TRBD1. The sequence derives from an adult with an advanced solid tumor such as melanoma, head and neck, liver or kidney cancer. The sequenced sample was CD4+ or CD8+ T cells sorted from blood, obtained in a trial of the OX40 agonist ivuxolimab. CDR3 DNA sequence: TGTGCCTGGAGTCAGGACAGGGCTGGCTACACCTTC. Translated, it gives CAWSQDRAGYTF. The variable domain in full, completed from reference TRBV30 and TRBJ1-2, reads SQTIHQWPATLVQPVGSPLSLECTVEGTSNPNLYWYRQAAGRGLQLLFYSVGIGQISSEVPQNLSASRPQDRQFILSSKKLLLSDSGFYLCAWSQDRAGYTFGSGTRLTVV.